The 21 T cell receptor beta chains below all came from one sample that was sequenced in a study of identifying expanded T cells in peripheral blood (dated by TCRdb to between 2019 and 2020). Libraries were prepared through the immunoSEQ multiplex PCR assay. The table comes from immuneACCESS by way of TCRdb, which keeps in-frame sequences with V and J called. Part of the clones is missing from these tables; in studies checked, under half for an unresolved V gene and the rest for unknown reasons. The sample data list under 90,000 clones, and 89% of these were observed just once. Of the sample, roughly 3.1% is held by the ten largest clones. Source material: blood. The source of these receptors is a person between 18 and 69 years old in good health.

This clone has a single count. This chain joins TRBV27 and TRBJ2-1; tentative D call: TRBD1 (5 bases). Trimming left V 10 bases short and J 8 bases short, with 12 bases between. The CDR3 is made up of 11 amino acids. Germline V lookup: CDR1 MNHEY, CDR2 SMNVEV (reference sequence). The CDR3 sequence: CATTLGDEQFF. CDR3 DNA sequence: TGTGCCACAACGTTAGGGGATGAGCAGTTCTTC.

This chain uses TRBV5-8 with TRBJ1-6; D unresolved. This CDR3 has 13 residues. CDR1 and CDR2 from the germline V gene are SGHTS and YDEGEE. The V gene lost 0 bases and the J gene lost 8 bases, with 6 bases spanning the gap. CDR3 loop: CASSLGTDSPLHF. For the CDR3, the DNA is TGTGCCAGCAGCTTGGGGACTGATTCACCCCTCCACTTT.

The chain is built from TRBV5-1 and TRBJ2-5, with D possibly called TRBD1 or TRBD2 (6 bases each). This CDR3 is 15 amino acids long. With 7 bases removed from V and 4 bases from J, the gap between germline ends came to 20 bases. CDR1 and CDR2 (germline): SGHRS, YFSETQ. CDR3 sequence (DNA): TGCGCCAGCGGGATCTGGGGGGCCCCTGGAGAGACCCAGTACTTC. It translates to CASGIWGAPGETQYF.

The chain combines TRBV7-8 with TRBJ2-1, with 9 bases fitting TRBD1. The CDR3 consists of 16 residues. The trim removed 5 bases at V and 4 bases at J, leaving 9 bases unmatched. CDR1 is SGHVS and CDR2 is FQNEAQ in the germline V gene. Written as DNA, the CDR3 is TGTGCCAGCAGCCCCCTAGGGACAGGGCCTTACAATGAGCAGTTCTTC. Translating gives CASSPLGTGPYNEQFF.

The chain uses TRBV11-2 and TRBJ2-2; 10 positions match TRBD2. CDR3 length equals 17 residues. Germline-derived CDR1 and CDR2 are SGHAT and FQNNGV. V shed 4 bases and J 6 bases; nucleotides not matched to a gene: 11. The CDR3: CASSSSMASGSAGELFF. CDR3 coding DNA: TGTGCCAGCAGCTCCAGTATGGCTAGCGGGAGCGCCGGGGAGCTGTTTTTT.

J is TRBJ1-2 and V is TRBV4-3, with D possibly matching TRBD1 (5 bases). Germline CDR1 and CDR2: LGHNA and YSLEER. CDR3 size: 17 residues. Trimming removed 3 bases at V and 0 bases at J, with 17 bases between. Here the CDR3 DNA reads TGCGCCAGCAGCCACACACTCCAGGGCCAAGCTAACTATGGCTACACCTTC. As protein: CASSHTLQGQANYGYTF.

This clone has a handful of counts. CDR3 DNA sequence: TGTGCCAGCAGTTTACAGCGGGGGGGGTACGAGCAGTACTTC. Translation: CASSLQRGGYEQYF. The rearrangement uses TRBV27 and TRBJ2-7; TRBD2 matches 10 bases. The CDR3 is made up of 14 amino acids. The J segment lost 4 bases and the V segment lost 2 bases, leaving 2 bases of the junction unmatched. Per the germline V gene, CDR1 is MNHEY and CDR2 is SMNVEV (reference sequence).

This clone has only one observation. The V and J genes are TRBV6-4 and TRBJ2-2, with a possible D match to TRBD1 (6 bases). V gave up 3 bases and J gave up 5 bases, with 7 bases separating them. The CDR3 contains 13 residues. Germline V gene sequence: CDR1 MRHNA, CDR2 SNTAGT. This chain's CDR3 is CASSETGTGELFF. In DNA, the CDR3 is TGTGCCAGCAGTGAAACAGGGACCGGGGAGCTGTTTTTT.

This CDR3 reads CASSLPTSGIYEQYF. The CDR3, as DNA: TGTGCCAGCAGCTTACCTACTAGCGGGATCTACGAGCAGTACTTC. The rearrangement joins TRBV7-9 to TRBJ2-7, with 10 positions matching TRBD2. The J segment lost 3 bases and the V segment lost 2 bases, leaving 4 bases of the junction unmatched. Germline loops: CDR1 SEHNR, CDR2 FQNEAQ (reference sequence). This CDR3 has 15 amino acids.

This clone was found once. The genes are TRBV15 and TRBJ2-3; D gene uncertain. V was clipped by 0 bases and J by 4 bases, with 5 bases between them. CDR3 length: 13 amino acids. From germline, CDR1 is LNHNV and CDR2 YYDKDF (reference sequence). The CDR3 region has the DNA TGTGCCACCAGCAGAGATTTACCAGATACGCAGTATTTT. It translates to CATSRDLPDTQYF.

The CDR3 DNA reads as TGTGCCAGCAGCAAGGGGTGGACTAGCGGGGTCGAGCAGTACTTC. It yields the protein CASSKGWTSGVEQYF. The chain is built from TRBV7-6 and TRBJ2-7; 12 bases match TRBD2. The CDR3 covers 15 residues. Germline V gives CDR1 SGHVS, CDR2 FNYEAQ. V shed 5 bases, J shed 6 bases, and the junction held 8 bases outside the gene matches.

This clone was seen a single time. V is TRBV5-6 and J is TRBJ2-1; D is tentatively TRBD1 or TRBD2 (5 bases each). V lost 4 bases and J lost 6, with 20 bases in between. This CDR3 is built from 16 residues. Germline CDR1 reads SGHDT; CDR2 reads YYEEEE. In DNA, the CDR3 is TGTGCCAGCAGCCCAAGCCCGGGGACGGCACTCAATGAGCAGTTCTTC. It specifies CASSPSPGTALNEQFF.

The V call is TRBV6-6, the J call TRBJ2-1; 10 nucleotides match TRBD2. In germline, CDR1 is MNHNY, CDR2 SVGAGI (reference sequence). CDR3 length equals 14 residues. J gave up 9 bases and V 4 bases, and 6 bases lay outside the gene matches. The CDR3 loop is CASSLAGGGTEQFF. The CDR3 DNA sequence: TGTGCCAGCAGTTTAGCGGGAGGCGGGACTGAGCAGTTCTTC.

The V and J genes are TRBV7-7 and TRBJ2-3; D is uncertain. The CDR3 consists of 13 residues. Germline-derived CDR1 and CDR2 are SSHAT and FNYEAQ (reference sequence). Trimming left V 4 bases short and J 1 base short, with 6 bases between. Here the CDR3 DNA reads TGTGCCAGCAGCTCTAGAGGCACAGATACGCAGTATTTT. Its protein is CASSSRGTDTQYF.

This clone occurred once. V is TRBV28 and J is TRBJ2-2; D call uncertain. The germline V and J ends were trimmed by 6 bases and 8 bases, with 13 bases remaining between them. Germline CDR1 and CDR2: MDHEN and SYDVKM. The CDR3 is 13 amino acids. Here the CDR3 reads CASRTSNPGELFF. CDR3 nucleotides: TGTGCCAGCAGGACCTCAAACCCAGGGGAGCTGTTTTTT.

This clone was recorded once. The chain carries TRBV5-1 and TRBJ2-7; 7 nucleotides align to TRBD1. The germline V gene has CDR1 SGHRS and CDR2 YFSETQ. The V segment lost 3 bases and the J segment 2 bases; nucleotides outside the gene matches: 11. The CDR3 is 16 amino acids. The CDR3 spells CASSYGTDGMAYEQYF. CDR3 sequence (DNA): TGCGCCAGCAGCTACGGGACAGATGGAATGGCCTACGAGCAGTACTTC.

The chain couples TRBV15 to TRBJ1-2; D not certain. V was trimmed by 1 base and J by 8 bases, leaving 14 bases between them. CDR3 size: 14 residues. From germline, CDR1 is LNHNV and CDR2 YYDKDF (reference sequence). CDR3 protein: CATSRVGVVEGYTF. Written as DNA, the CDR3 is TGTGCCACCAGCAGAGTCGGGGTCGTTGAGGGCTACACCTTC. The variable domain in full, with the rest retrieved from reference TRBV15 and TRBJ1-2, is DAMVIQNPRYQVTQFGKPVTLSCSQTLNHNVMYWYQQKSSQAPKLLFHYYDKDFNNEADTPDNFQSRRPNTSFCFLDIRSPGLGDTAMYLCATSRVGVVEGYTFGSGTRLTVV.

The chain carries TRBV9 and TRBJ2-2; no firm D call. The CDR3 runs 15 residues. V shed 4 bases and J shed 2 bases, with 12 bases lying between them. CDR1 and CDR2 (germline): SGDLS, YYNGEE. CDR3 protein: CASSRSLINTGELFF. The CDR3 DNA reads TGTGCCAGCAGCCGGTCCTTAATCAACACCGGGGAGCTGTTTTTT.

The V call is TRBV7-2, the J call TRBJ1-4, with TRBD1 matching 7 bases. The CDR3 runs to 13 residues. Germline V gene data show CDR1 as SGHTA and CDR2 as FQGNSA. The trim removed 6 bases at V and 11 bases at J, leaving 9 bases unmatched. Here the CDR3 DNA reads TGTGCCAGCAGTCAGGGGGAAGCGGGGAAACTGTTTTTT. Its translation is CASSQGEAGKLFF.

The chain recombines TRBV29-1 with TRBJ2-7; the match to TRBD2 covers 7 bases. Germline V gene lookup returns CDR1 SQVTM and CDR2 ANQGSEA. J gave up 3 bases and V 5 bases, and 16 bases lay outside the gene matches. This CDR3 comprises 16 residues. The CDR3 DNA reads as TGCAGCGTTAACACAATAACCATAGCGGGCCACTACGAGCAGTACTTC. This translates into CSVNTITIAGHYEQYF.

The genes are TRBV5-1 and TRBJ1-2, with D possibly matching TRBD1 (5 bases). V was pared by 6 bases and J by 0 bases, with 12 bases between. CDR3 length: 14 residues. Per germline, CDR1 SGHRS and CDR2 YFSETQ. DNA of the CDR3: TGCGCCAGCACTCCCGGGGGGTCTAACTATGGCTACACCTTC. As protein: CASTPGGSNYGYTF.